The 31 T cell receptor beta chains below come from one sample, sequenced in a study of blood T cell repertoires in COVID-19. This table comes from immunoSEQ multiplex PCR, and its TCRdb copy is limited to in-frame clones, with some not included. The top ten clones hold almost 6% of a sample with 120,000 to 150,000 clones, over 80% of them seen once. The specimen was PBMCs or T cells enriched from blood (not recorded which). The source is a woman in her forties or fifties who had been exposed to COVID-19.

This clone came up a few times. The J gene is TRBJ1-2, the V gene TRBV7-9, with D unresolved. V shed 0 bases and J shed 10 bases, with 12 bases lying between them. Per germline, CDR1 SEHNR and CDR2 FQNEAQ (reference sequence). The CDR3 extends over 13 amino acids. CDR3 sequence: CASSLASEGPYTF. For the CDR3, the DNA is TGTGCCAGCAGCTTAGCCTCTGAGGGCCCCTACACCTTC.

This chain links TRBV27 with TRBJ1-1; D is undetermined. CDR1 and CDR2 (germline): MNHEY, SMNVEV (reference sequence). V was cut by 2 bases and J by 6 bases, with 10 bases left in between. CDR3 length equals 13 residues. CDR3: CASSLGGLAEAFF. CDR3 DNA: TGTGCCAGCAGTTTAGGTGGGCTCGCTGAAGCTTTCTTT.

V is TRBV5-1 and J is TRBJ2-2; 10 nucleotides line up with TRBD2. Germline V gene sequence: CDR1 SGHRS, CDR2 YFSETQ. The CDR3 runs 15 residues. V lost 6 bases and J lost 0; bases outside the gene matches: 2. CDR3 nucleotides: TGCGCCAGCACCCTAGCGGGGGCGAACACCGGGGAGCTGTTTTTT. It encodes CASTLAGANTGELFF.

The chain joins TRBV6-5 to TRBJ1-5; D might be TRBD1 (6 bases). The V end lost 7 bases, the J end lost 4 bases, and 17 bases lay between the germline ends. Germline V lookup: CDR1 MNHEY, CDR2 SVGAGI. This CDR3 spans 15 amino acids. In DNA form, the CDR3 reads TGTGCCAGCACCGAGGGGGGAGGGATGAATCAGCCCCAGCATTTT. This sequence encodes CASTEGGGMNQPQHF.

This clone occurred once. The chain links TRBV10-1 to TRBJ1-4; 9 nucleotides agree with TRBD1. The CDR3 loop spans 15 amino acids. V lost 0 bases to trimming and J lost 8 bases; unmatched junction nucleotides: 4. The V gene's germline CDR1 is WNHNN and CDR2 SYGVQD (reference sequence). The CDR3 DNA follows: TGCGCCAGCAGTGAGTCGGGGACAGGGAGAGAAAAACTGTTTTTT. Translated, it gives CASSESGTGREKLFF.

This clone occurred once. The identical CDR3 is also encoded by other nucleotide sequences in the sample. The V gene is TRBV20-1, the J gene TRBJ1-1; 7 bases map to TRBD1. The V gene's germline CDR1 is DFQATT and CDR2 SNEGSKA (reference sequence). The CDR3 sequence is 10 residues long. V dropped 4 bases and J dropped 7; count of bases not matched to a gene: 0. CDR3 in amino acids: CSANRGEAFF. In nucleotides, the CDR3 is TGCAGTGCTAACAGGGGTGAAGCTTTCTTT.

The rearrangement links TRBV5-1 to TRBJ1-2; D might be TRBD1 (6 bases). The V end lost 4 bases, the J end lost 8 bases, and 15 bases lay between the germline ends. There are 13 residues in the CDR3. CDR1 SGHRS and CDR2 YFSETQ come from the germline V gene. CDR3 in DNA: TGCGCCAGCAGCCCGGACAGCTTCCTAGGCTACACCTTC. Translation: CASSPDSFLGYTF.

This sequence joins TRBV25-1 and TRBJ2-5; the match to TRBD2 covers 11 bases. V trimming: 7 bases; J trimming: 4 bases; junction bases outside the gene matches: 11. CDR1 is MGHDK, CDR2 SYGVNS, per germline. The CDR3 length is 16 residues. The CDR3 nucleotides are TGTGCCAGCACTCATAGCGGGAGGGCCGGCGGAGAGACCCAGTACTTC. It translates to CASTHSGRAGGETQYF.

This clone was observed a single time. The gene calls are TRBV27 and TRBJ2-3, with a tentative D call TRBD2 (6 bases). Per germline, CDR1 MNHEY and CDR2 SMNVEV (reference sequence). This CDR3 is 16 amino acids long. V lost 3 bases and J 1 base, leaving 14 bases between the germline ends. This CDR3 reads CASSFYRGSGTDTQYF. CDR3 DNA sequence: TGTGCCAGCAGTTTCTATCGGGGGTCTGGCACAGATACGCAGTATTTT.

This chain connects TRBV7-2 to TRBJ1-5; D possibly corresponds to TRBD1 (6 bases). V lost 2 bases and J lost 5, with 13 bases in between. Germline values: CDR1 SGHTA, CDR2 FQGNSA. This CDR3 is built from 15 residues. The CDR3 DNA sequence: TGTGCCAGCAGCTTAACTACAGGGTCCCATCAGCCCCAGCATTTT. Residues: CASSLTTGSHQPQHF.

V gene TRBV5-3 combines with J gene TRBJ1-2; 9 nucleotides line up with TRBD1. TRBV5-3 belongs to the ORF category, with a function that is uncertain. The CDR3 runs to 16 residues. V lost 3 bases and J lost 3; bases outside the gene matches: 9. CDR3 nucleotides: TGTGCCAGAAGCTGGACAGGGGCGGCGTTGGACTATGGCTACACCTTC. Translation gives CARSWTGAALDYGYTF.

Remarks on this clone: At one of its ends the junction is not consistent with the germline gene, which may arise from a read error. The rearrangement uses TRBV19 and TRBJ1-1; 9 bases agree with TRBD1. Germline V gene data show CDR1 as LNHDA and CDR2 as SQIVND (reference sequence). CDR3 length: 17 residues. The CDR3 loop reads CASSINRGRGGNAEAFF. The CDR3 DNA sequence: TGTGCCAGTAGTATAAACAGGGGGCGAGGTGGGAACGCTGAAGCTTTCTTT.

The DNA for the CDR3 is TGTGCCACCAGCAGAGATTTAGCGGGCGAGCAGTACTTC. Protein: CATSRDLAGEQYF. The chain couples TRBV15 to TRBJ2-7; 7 bases fit TRBD2. The CDR3 is 13 amino acids. Germline trimming cut 0 bases from V and 6 bases from J; bases unmatched to any gene: 2. The germline V gene has CDR1 LNHNV and CDR2 YYDKDF (reference sequence). Combining the CDR3 with reference TRBV15 and TRBJ2-7 gives the whole variable domain DAMVIQNPRYQVTQFGKPVTLSCSQTLNHNVMYWYQQKSSQAPKLLFHYYDKDFNNEADTPDNFQSRRPNTSFCFLDIRSPGLGDTAMYLCATSRDLAGEQYFGPGTRLTVT.

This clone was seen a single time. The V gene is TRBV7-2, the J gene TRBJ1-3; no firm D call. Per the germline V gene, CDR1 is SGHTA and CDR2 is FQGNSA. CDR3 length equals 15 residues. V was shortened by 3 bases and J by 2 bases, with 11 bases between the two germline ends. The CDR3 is CASSLAAATGNTIYF. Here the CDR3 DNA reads TGTGCCAGCAGCTTGGCGGCCGCCACTGGAAACACCATATATTTT.

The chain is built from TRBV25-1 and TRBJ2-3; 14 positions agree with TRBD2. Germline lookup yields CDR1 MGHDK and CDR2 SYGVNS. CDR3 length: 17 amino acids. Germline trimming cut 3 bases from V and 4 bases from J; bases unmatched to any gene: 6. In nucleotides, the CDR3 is TGTGCCAGCAGTGACGCGACTAGCGGGGGGGGTGCAGATACGCAGTATTTT. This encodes CASSDATSGGGADTQYF.

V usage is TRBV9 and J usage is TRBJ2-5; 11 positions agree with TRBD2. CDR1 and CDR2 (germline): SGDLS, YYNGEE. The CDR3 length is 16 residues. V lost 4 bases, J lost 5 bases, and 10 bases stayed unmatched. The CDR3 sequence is CASSTIAGGRVETQYF. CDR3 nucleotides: TGTGCCAGCAGCACCATAGCGGGGGGGCGTGTTGAGACCCAGTACTTC.

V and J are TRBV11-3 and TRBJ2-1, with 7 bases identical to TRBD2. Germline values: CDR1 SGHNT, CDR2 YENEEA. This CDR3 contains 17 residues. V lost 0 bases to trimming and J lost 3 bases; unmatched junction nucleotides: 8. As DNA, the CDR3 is TGTGCCAGCAGCTTAGATCTGGGAACGGGGGGCTACAATGAGCAGTTCTTC. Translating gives CASSLDLGTGGYNEQFF. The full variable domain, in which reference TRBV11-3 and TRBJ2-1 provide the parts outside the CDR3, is EAGVVQSPRYKIIEKKQPVAFWCNPISGHNTLYWYLQNLGQGPELLIRYENEEAVDDSQLPKDRFSAERLKGVDSTLKIQPAELGDSAVYLCASSLDLGTGGYNEQFFGPGTRLTVL.

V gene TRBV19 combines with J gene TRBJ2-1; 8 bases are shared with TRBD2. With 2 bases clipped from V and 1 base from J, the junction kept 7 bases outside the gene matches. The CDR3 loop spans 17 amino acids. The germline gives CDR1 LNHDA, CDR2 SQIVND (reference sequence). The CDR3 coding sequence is TGTGCCAGTAGTATATTAGCGGGGCCGATGTCCTACAATGAGCAGTTCTTC. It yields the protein CASSILAGPMSYNEQFF.

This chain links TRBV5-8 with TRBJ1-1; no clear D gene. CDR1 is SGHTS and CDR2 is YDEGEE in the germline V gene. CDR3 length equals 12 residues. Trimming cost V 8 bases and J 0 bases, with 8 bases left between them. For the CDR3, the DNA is TGTGCCAGTCATCGGGTGAACACTGAAGCTTTCTTT. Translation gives CASHRVNTEAFF.

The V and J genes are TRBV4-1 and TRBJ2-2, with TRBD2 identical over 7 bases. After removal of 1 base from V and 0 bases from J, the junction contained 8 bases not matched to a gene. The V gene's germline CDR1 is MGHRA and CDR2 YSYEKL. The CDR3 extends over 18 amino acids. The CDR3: CASSQGPLAVANTGELFF. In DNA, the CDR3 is TGCGCCAGCAGCCAAGGGCCCCTAGCGGTCGCGAACACCGGGGAGCTGTTTTTT.

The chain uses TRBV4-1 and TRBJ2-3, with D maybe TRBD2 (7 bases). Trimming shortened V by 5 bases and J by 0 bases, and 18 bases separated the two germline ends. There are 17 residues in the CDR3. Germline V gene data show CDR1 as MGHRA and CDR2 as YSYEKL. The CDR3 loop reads CASSTYHGGPSTDTQYF. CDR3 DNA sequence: TGCGCCAGCAGCACATATCACGGGGGGCCTAGCACAGATACGCAGTATTTT.

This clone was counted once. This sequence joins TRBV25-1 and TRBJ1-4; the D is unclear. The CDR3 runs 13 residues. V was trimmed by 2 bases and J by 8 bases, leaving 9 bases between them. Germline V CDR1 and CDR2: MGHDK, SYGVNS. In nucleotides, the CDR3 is TGTGCCAGCAGTGAAGTAGCGTGGGAAAAACTGTTTTTT. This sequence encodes CASSEVAWEKLFF.

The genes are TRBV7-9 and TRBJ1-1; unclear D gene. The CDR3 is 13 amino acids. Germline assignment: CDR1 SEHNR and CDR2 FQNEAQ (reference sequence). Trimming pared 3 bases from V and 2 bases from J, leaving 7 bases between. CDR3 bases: TGTGCCAGCAGCTTGGAGGAAAACACTGAAGCTTTCTTT. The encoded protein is CASSLEENTEAFF.

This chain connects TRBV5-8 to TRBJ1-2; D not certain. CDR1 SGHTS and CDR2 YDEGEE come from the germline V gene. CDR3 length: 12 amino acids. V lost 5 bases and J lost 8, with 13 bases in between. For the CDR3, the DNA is TGTGCCAGCAGGATCGCGGCCCGGGGCTACACCTTC. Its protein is CASRIAARGYTF.

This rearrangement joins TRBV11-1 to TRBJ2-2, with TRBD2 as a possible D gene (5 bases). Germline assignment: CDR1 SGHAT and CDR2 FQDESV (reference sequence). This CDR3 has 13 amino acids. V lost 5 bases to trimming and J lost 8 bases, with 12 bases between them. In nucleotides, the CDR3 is TGTGCCAGCAGCGTCACGCGGGCGGGGGAGCTGTTTTTT. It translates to CASSVTRAGELFF.

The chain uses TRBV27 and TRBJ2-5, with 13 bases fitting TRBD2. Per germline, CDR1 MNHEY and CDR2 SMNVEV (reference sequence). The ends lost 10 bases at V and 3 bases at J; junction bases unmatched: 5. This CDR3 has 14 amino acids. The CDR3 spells CATPGTSGKETQYF. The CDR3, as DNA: TGTGCCACCCCGGGGACTAGCGGGAAAGAGACCCAGTACTTC.

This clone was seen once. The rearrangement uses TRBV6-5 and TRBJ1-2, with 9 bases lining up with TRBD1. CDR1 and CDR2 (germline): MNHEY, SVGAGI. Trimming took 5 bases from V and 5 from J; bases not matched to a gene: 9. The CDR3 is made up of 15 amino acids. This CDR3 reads CASSLQGQGKYGYTF. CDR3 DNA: TGTGCCAGCAGTCTCCAGGGACAGGGAAAATATGGCTACACCTTC.

Here the CDR3 reads CASSPQGQGAQYGYTF. The CDR3 nucleotides are TGTGCCAGCAGTCCGCAGGGACAGGGGGCTCAGTATGGCTACACCTTC. The rearrangement joins TRBV27 to TRBJ1-2, with 12 bases fitting TRBD1. V lost 5 bases and J lost 5; bases outside the gene matches: 9. The CDR3 loop spans 16 amino acids. From germline, CDR1 is MNHEY and CDR2 SMNVEV (reference sequence).

The chain's CDR3 is CASRRAPENYGYTF. The CDR3 DNA reads as TGTGCCAGCAGGCGTGCCCCTGAGAACTATGGCTACACCTTC. The rearrangement uses TRBV27 and TRBJ1-2; D unresolved. V was shortened by 6 bases and J by 2 bases, with 13 bases between the two germline ends. CDR1 and CDR2 (germline): MNHEY, SMNVEV (reference sequence). The CDR3 extends over 14 amino acids.

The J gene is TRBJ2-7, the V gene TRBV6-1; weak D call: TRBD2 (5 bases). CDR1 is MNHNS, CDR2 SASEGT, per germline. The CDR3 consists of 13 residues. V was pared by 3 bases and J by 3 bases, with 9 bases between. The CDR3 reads CASSDVGSYEQYF. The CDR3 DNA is TGTGCCAGCAGTGATGTTGGGAGCTACGAGCAGTACTTC.

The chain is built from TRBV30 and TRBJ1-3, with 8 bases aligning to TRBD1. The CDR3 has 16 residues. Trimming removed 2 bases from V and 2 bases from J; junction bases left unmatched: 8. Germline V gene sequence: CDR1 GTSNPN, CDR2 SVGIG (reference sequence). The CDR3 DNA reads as TGTGCCTGGAGTATTGGACAGGGCTTAACTGGAAACACCATATATTTT. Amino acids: CAWSIGQGLTGNTIYF.